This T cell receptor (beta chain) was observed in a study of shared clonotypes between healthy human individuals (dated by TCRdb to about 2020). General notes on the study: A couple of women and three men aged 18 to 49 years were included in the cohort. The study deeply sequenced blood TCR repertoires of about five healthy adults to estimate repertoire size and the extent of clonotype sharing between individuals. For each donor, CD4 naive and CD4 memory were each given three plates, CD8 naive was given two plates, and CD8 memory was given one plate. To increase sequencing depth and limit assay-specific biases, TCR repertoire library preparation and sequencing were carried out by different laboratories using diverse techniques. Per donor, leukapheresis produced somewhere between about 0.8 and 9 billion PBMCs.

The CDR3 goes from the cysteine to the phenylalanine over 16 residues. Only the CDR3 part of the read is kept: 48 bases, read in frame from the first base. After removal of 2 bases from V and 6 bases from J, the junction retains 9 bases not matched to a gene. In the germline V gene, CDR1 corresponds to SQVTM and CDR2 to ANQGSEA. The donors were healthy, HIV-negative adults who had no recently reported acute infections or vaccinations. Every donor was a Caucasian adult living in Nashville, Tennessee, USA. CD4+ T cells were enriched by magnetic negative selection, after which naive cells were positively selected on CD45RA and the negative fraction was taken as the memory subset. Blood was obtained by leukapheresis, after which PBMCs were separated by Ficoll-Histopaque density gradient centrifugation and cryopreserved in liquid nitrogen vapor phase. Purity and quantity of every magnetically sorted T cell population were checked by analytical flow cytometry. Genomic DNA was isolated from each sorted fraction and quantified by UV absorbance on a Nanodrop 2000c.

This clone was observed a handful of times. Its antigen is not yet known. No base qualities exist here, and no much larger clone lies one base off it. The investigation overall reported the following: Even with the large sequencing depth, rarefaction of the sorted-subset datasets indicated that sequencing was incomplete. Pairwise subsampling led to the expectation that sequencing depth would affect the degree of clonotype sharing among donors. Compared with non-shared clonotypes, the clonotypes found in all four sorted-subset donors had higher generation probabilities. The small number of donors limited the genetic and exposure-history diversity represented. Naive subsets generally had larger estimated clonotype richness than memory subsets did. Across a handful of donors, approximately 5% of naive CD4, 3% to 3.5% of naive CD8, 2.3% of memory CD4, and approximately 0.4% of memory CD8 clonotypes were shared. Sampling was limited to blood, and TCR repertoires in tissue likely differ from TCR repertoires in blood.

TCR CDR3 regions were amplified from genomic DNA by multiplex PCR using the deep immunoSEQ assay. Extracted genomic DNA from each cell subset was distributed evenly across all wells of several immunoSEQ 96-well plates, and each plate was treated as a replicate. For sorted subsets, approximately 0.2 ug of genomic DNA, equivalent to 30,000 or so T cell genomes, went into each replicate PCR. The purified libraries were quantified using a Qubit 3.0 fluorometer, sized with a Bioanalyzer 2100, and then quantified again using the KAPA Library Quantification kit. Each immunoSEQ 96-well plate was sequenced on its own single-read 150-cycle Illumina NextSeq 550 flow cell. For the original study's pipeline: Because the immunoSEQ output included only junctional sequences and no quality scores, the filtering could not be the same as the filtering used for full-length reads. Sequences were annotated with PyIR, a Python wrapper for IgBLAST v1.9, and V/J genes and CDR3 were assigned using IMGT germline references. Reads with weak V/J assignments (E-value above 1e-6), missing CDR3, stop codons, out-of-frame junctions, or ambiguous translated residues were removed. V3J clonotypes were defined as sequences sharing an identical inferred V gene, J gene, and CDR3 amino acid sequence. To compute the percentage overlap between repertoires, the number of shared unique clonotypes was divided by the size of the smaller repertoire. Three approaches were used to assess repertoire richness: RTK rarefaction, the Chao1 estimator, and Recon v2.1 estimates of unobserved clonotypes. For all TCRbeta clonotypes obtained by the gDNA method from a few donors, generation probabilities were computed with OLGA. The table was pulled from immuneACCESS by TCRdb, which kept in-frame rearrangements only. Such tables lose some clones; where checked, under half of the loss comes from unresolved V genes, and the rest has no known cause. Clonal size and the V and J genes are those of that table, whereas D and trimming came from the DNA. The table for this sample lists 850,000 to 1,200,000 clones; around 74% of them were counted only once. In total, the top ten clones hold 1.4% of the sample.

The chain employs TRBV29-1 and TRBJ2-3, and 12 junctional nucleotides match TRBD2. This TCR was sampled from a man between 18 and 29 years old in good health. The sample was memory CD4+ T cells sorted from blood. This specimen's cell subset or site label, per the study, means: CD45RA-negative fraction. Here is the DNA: TGCAGCGTTGAAATGGTTCTAGCGGGAGGGCCGGATACGCAGTATTTT. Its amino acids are CSVEMVLAGGPDTQYF.